This T cell receptor (beta chain) came from a study of OX40 agonist ivuxolimab in advanced cancers. V was pared by 1 base and J by 5 bases, with 6 bases between. Germline V gene data show CDR1 as SGHVS and CDR2 as FQNEAQ. This CDR3 is 13 amino acids long. Repertoires were generated with immunoSEQ multiplex PCR, while TCRdb's copy carries only in-frame clones and drops some. The sample records fewer than 70,000 clones, roughly 81% being singletons. This receptor was obtained from an adult with an advanced solid tumor such as melanoma, head and neck, liver or kidney cancer. The chain has TRBV7-8 and TRBJ2-1; D remains ambiguous. This material consisted of CD4+ or CD8+ T cells sorted from blood, taken in a trial of the OX40 agonist ivuxolimab. CDR3 loop: CASSLGANNEQFF. In nucleotides, the CDR3 is TGTGCCAGCAGCTTAGGAGCTAACAATGAGCAGTTCTTC.